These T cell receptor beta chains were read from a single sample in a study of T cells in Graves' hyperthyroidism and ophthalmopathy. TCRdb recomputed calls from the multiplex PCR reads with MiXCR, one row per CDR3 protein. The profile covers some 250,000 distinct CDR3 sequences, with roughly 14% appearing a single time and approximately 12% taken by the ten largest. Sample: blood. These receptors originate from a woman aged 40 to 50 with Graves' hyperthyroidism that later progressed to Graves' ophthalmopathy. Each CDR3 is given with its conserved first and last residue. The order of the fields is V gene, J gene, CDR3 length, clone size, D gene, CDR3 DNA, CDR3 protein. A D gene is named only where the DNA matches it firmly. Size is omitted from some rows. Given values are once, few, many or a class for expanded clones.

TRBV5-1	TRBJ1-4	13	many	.	TGCGCCAGCAGGGCAGGGCAGAATGAAAAACTGTTTTTT	CASRAGQNEKLFF
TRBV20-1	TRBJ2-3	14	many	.	TGCAGTGCTTTGCTCTGGACCTCCACAGATACGCAGTATTTT	CSALLWTSTDTQYF
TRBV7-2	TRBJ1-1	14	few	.	TGTGCCAGCAGCTTTTATCTCATGAACACTGAAGCTTTCTTT	CASSFYLMNTEAFF
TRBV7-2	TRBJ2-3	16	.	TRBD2	TGTGCCAGCAGCTTCCCCTTGCGGGAGGGCACAGATACGCAGTATTTT	CASSFPLREGTDTQYF
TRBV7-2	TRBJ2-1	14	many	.	TGTGCCAGCAGCTTAGTTGCCTCCTACAATGAGCAGTTCTTC	CASSLVASYNEQFF
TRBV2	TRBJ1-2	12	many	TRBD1	TGTGCCAGCAGTTTCAGGGGGGGAGGCTACACCTTC	CASSFRGGGYTF
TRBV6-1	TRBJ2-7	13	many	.	TGTGCCAGCACCAAGACGGCGTCCTACGAGCAGTACTTC	CASTKTASYEQYF
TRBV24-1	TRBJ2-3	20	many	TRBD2	TGTGCCACCAGTGGAATATCGACTAGCGGGAGTGTCGGTAGCACAGATACGCAGTATTTT	CATSGISTSGSVGSTDTQYF
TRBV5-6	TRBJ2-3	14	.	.	TGTGCCAGCAGCTCATTGGACAGACCAGATACGCAGTATTTT	CASSSLDRPDTQYF
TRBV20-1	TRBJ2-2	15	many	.	TGCAGTGCTGAAGGGAGCGGGTGGAACACCGGGGAGCTGTTTTTT	CSAEGSGWNTGELFF
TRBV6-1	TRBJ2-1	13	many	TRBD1	TGTGCCAGCAGTTATATACAGGGGTATGAGCAGTTCTTC	CASSYIQGYEQFF
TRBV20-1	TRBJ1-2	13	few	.	TGCAGTGCTAGGAGGGGCAGAGTAGATGGCTACACCTTC	CSARRGRVDGYTF
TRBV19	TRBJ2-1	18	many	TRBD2	TGTGCCAGTAGCCAAATGACTAGCGGGAGGGTCTCCTACAATGAGCAGTTCTTC	CASSQMTSGRVSYNEQFF
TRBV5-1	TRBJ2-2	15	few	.	TGCGCCAGCAGCTTGAGGAAAACGAACACCGGGGAGCTGTTTTTT	CASSLRKTNTGELFF
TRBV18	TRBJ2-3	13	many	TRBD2	TGTGCCAGCTCACCCCTAGCGGGTGATACGCAGTATTTT	CASSPLAGDTQYF
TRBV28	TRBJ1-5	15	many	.	TGTGCCAGCAGTTTCTCGGGGCTTGTAAATCAGCCCCAGCATTTT	CASSFSGLVNQPQHF
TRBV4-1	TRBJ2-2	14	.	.	TGCGCCAGCAGCCCCTACGGTCACACCGGGGAGCTGTTTTTT	CASSPYGHTGELFF
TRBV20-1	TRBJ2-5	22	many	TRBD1	TGCAGTGCTAGAAAGCTGGTCGTTGGGGACAGGGGGGCTGAAGGTCCCCAAGAGACCCAGTACTTC	CSARKLVVGDRGAEGPQETQYF
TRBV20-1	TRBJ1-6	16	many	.	TGCAGTGCTAGAGATGACAGTAGCTCCTATAATTCACCCCTCCACTTT	CSARDDSSSYNSPLHF
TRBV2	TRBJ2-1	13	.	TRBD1	TGTGCCAGCAGAGGACAGGGGGCCAATGAGCAGTTCTTC	CASRGQGANEQFF
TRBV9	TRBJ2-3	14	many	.	TGTGCCAGCAGCGTAGGTCCCAGTACAGATACGCAGTATTTT	CASSVGPSTDTQYF
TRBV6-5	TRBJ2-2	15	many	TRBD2	TGTGCCAGCAGTTACTCGACTAGCGGGAGCGGGGAGCTGTTTTTT	CASSYSTSGSGELFF
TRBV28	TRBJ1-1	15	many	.	TGTGCCAGCAGTCTCGGGACACAGAGGCGGGTTAGAGCTTTCTTT	CASSLGTQRRVRAFF
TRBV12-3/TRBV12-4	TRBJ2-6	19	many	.	TGTGCCAGCAGTTTTCGCCCGGGAAACTACATGGCTGGGGCCAACGTCCTGACTTTC	CASSFRPGNYMAGANVLTF
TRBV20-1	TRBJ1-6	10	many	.	TGCAGTGCCGCCTTCGGACCCCTCCACTTT	CSAAFGPLHF